This entry lists 9 T cell receptor beta chains sequenced from one sample in a study of control samples from healthy donors and cancer patients (dated by TCRdb to the early 2020s). The library was obtained by the immunoSEQ multiplex PCR assay. Not all clones reach the TCRdb copy of this immuneACCESS table, which keeps in-frame sequences only. Checked studies attribute under half of the gap to unresolved V genes and leave the rest unexplained. For this sample there are some 76,000 clones; under 90% appear just once. The ten largest clones take up around a tenth of the sample. Sequencing was performed on PBMCs. The receptors were gathered from a woman aged 45-59 years with colorectal cancer.

The V gene is TRBV27, the J gene TRBJ1-3; D call uncertain. The CDR3 has 13 residues. V gave up 8 bases and J gave up 1 base, with 9 bases separating them. CDR1 and CDR2 (germline): MNHEY, SMNVEV (reference sequence). This CDR3 reads CASGMGSGNTIYF. In DNA, the CDR3 is TGTGCCAGCGGGATGGGTTCTGGAAACACCATATATTTT.

This clone was seen only a few times. The V call is TRBV4-3, the J call TRBJ2-7; 8 positions match TRBD1. The CDR3 is 14 amino acids. Trimming at V came to 0 bases and at J to 7 bases, leaving 5 bases not matched to a gene. Germline V CDR1 and CDR2: LGHNA, YSLEER. The CDR3 DNA reads TGCGCCAGCAGCCAAGAGGCGTACAGGGGGGAGCAGTACGTC. It specifies CASSQEAYRGEQYV.

J is TRBJ1-4 and V is TRBV5-1; no clear D. This CDR3 spans 14 amino acids. Trimming took off 6 bases at V and 3 bases at J, with 12 bases between the two ends. Germline CDR1 is SGHRS and CDR2 is YFSETQ. The CDR3 sequence is CASKEQSANEKLFF. Here the CDR3 DNA reads TGCGCCAGCAAAGAACAGTCAGCTAATGAAAAACTGTTTTTT. Full variable domain (rest looked up from reference TRBV5-1 and TRBJ1-4): KAGVTQTPRYLIKTRGQQVTLSCSPISGHRSVSWYQQTPGQGLQFLFEYFSETQRNKGNFPGRFSGRQFSNSRSEMNVSTLELGDSALYLCASKEQSANEKLFFGSGTQLSVL.

This chain connects TRBV6-4 to TRBJ1-1; no clear D gene. The CDR3 contains 13 residues. Trimming cost V 5 bases and J 1 base, with 8 bases left between them. Germline lookup yields CDR1 MRHNA and CDR2 SNTAGT. The CDR3 reads CASSRAENTEAFF. The DNA for the CDR3 is TGTGCCAGCAGTCGGGCGGAGAACACTGAAGCTTTCTTT.

The genes are TRBV10-3 and TRBJ2-1, with 7 bases aligning to TRBD1. The CDR3 totals 14 residues. V dropped 8 bases and J dropped 6; count of bases not matched to a gene: 10. Germline V CDR1 and CDR2: ENHRY, SYGVKD. CDR3 coding DNA: TGTGCCATCTCTCGACAGGGTGGGATCAATGAGCAGTTCTTC. This encodes CAISRQGGINEQFF.

This clone was seen only a few times. The chain is built from TRBV28 and TRBJ1-1, with D possibly matching TRBD1 (5 bases). Trimming cost V 10 bases and J 1 base, with 13 bases left between them. This CDR3 region has 13 residues. The germline gives CDR1 MDHEN, CDR2 SYDVKM. CDR3 DNA: TGTGCCACCGAGGACACGACGAACACTGAAGCTTTCTTT. Protein product: CATEDTTNTEAFF.

In this sample, this clone turned up a few times. The junction does not match germline at one end; this may be a read error. CDR3 coding DNA: TGTGCCAGTAGGATAGGGGTCCAGCCCCAGCATTTT. Protein: CASRIGVQPQHF. The chain is built from TRBV19 and TRBJ1-5, with a tentative D call TRBD1 (5 bases). CDR3 length: 12 residues. Germline CDR1 reads LNHDA; CDR2 reads SQIVND (reference sequence).

The CDR3 region is CASSDGTGARGYTF. The CDR3 DNA reads as TGCGCCAGCAGTGACGGGACAGGGGCTCGGGGCTACACCTTC. The rearrangement joins TRBV10-2 to TRBJ1-2; 10 positions match TRBD1. The length of the CDR3 is 14 residues. The ends lost 3 bases at V and 8 bases at J; junction bases unmatched: 6. CDR1 is WSHSY and CDR2 is SAAADI in the germline V gene.

The chain employs TRBV6-5 and TRBJ2-3; 11 bases are a match to TRBD1. V was pared by 6 bases and J by 5 bases, with 4 bases of the junction left unmatched. In germline, CDR1 is MNHEY, CDR2 SVGAGI. CDR3 length: 14 amino acids. This chain's CDR3 is CASRDRGLGDTQYF. The CDR3 bases are TGTGCCAGCAGGGACAGGGGGCTTGGAGATACGCAGTATTTT.